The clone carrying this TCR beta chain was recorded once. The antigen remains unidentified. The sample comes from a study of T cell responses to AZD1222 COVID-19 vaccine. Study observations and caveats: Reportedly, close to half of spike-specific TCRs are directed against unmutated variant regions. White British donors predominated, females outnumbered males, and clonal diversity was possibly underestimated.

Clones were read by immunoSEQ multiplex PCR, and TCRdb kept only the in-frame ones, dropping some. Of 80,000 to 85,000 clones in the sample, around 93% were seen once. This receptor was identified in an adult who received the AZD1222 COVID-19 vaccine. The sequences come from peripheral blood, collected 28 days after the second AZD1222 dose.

CDR3 region: CAWMRDEAGELFF. The DNA of the CDR3 is TGTGCCTGGATGCGCGATGAAGCCGGGGAGCTGTTTTTT. The V gene is TRBV30, the J gene TRBJ2-2, with unresolved D. The CDR3 extends over 13 amino acids. Germline CDR1 reads GTSNPN; CDR2 reads SVGIG (reference sequence). V was clipped by 4 bases and J by 6 bases, with 12 bases between them.